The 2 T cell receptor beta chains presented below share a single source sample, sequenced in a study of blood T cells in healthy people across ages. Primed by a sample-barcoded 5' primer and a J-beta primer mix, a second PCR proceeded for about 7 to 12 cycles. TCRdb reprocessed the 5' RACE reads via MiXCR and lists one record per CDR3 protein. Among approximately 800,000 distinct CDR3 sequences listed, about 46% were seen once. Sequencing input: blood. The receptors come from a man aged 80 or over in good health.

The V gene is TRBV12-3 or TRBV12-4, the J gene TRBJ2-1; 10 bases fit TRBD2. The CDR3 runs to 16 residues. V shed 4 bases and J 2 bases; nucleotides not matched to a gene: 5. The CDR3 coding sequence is TGTGCCAGCAGTTCGGGACTAGCGCGAGCCTACAATGAGCAGTTCTTC. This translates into CASSSGLARAYNEQFF.

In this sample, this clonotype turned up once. In nucleotides, the CDR3 is TGTGCCAGCAGTCCTCTCTTGGGACAGGGGGCCATATACTCCTACGAGCAGTACTTC. As protein: CASSPLLGQGAIYSYEQYF. This chain connects TRBV13 to TRBJ2-7, with 12 bases lining up with TRBD1. Trimming cost V 6 bases and J 0 bases; bases outside gene matches: 15. Germline V gene sequence: CDR1 PRHDT, CDR2 FYEKMQ (reference sequence). This CDR3 is 19 amino acids long. Variable domain in full (rest from reference TRBV13 and TRBJ2-7): AAGVIQSPRHLIKEKRETATLKCYPIPRHDTVYWYQQGPGQDPQFLISFYEKMQSDKGSIPDRFSAQQFSDYHSELNMSSLELGDSALYFCASSPLLGQGAIYSYEQYFGPGTRLTVT.